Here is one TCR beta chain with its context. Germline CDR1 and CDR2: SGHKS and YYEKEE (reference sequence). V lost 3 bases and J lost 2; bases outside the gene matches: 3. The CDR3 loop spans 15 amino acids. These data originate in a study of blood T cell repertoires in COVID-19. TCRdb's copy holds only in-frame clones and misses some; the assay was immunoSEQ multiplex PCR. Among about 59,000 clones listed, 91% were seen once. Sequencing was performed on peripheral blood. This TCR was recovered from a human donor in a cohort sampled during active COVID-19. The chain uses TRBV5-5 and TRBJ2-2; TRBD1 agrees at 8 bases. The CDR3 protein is CASSSQGANTGELFF. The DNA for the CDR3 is TGTGCCAGCAGCTCCCAGGGGGCCAACACCGGGGAGCTGTTTTTT.